These 21 T cell receptor beta chains share one sample of origin, sequenced in a study of blood T cell repertoires in COVID-19. Assay: immunoSEQ multiplex PCR; the TCRdb copy retains only in-frame clones and omits some. The sample holds 170,000 or so clones, roughly 83% seen once. The sequencing sample was made of peripheral blood. The source of these receptors is a woman in her thirties or forties with COVID-19, enrolled during active disease.

CDR3 loop: CASSLQSDTQYF. The CDR3 bases are TGTGCCAGCAGCCTCCAATCAGATACGCAGTATTTT. The chain joins TRBV3-1 (or the pseudogene TRBV3-2) to TRBJ2-3, with D unresolved. Deletions cut 4 bases from V and 4 bases from J, with 6 bases between. From germline, CDR1 is LGHDT and CDR2 YNNKEL (reference sequence). This CDR3 has 12 residues.

CDR3 sequence (DNA): TGTGCCAGCAGGGGACTAGCGGGAGTAGGGGAGCAGTTCTTC. Translation gives CASRGLAGVGEQFF. The J gene is TRBJ2-1, the V gene TRBV6-5; 14 bases are a match to TRBD2. Looked up from germline, CDR1 is MNHEY and CDR2 is SVGAGI. J gave up 10 bases and V 6 bases, and 5 bases lay outside the gene matches. The CDR3 runs 14 residues.

The chain employs TRBV9 and TRBJ1-4, with 9 bases fitting TRBD1. The CDR3 sequence is 16 residues long. Germline CDR1 and CDR2: SGDLS and YYNGEE. Trimming took 6 bases from V and 8 from J; bases not matched to a gene: 14. CDR3 sequence reads: CASIAAPGQGGEKLFF. CDR3 bases: TGTGCCAGCATCGCCGCCCCGGGACAGGGTGGCGAAAAACTGTTTTTT.

The chain employs TRBV6-6 and TRBJ1-3; the D is unclear. Trimming cost V 3 bases and J 4 bases, with 7 bases left between them. CDR1 and CDR2 (germline): MNHNY, SVGAGI (reference sequence). The CDR3 totals 13 residues. CDR3 sequence: CASSYLEGNTIYF. For the CDR3, the DNA is TGTGCCAGCAGTTATCTAGAAGGAAACACCATATATTTT.

The genes are TRBV9 and TRBJ2-5; 11 positions match TRBD2. This CDR3 has 14 residues. Germline V CDR1 and CDR2: SGDLS, YYNGEE. V dropped 7 bases and J dropped 5; count of bases not matched to a gene: 7. The CDR3 spells CASSTSGGRETQYF. The CDR3 bases are TGTGCCAGCTCAACTAGCGGGGGTAGGGAGACCCAGTACTTC. Using reference TRBV9 and TRBJ2-5 for the parts outside the CDR3, the full variable domain is DSGVTQTPKHLITATGQRVTLRCSPRSGDLSVYWYQQSLDQGLQFLIQYYNGEERAKGNILERFSAQQFPDLHSELNLSSLELGDSALYFCASSTSGGRETQYFGPGTRLLVL.

On this clone: Within the sample, other DNA sequences also encode this same CDR3. The chain couples TRBV5-1 to TRBJ1-3, with D uncertain. The CDR3 is made up of 15 amino acids. With 0 bases removed from V and 0 bases from J, the gap between germline ends came to 7 bases. Germline V gene data show CDR1 as SGHRS and CDR2 as YFSETQ. CDR3 region: CASSLGRGSGNTIYF. As DNA, the CDR3 is TGCGCCAGCAGCTTGGGCCGGGGCTCTGGAAACACCATATATTTT.

The chain links TRBV12-3 or TRBV12-4 to TRBJ1-2, with a possible D match to TRBD1 (6 bases). V gave up 3 bases and J gave up 6 bases, with 11 bases separating them. The CDR3 length is 13 residues. This CDR3 reads CASSFQGNHGYTF. CDR3 in DNA: TGTGCCAGCAGTTTTCAGGGGAACCATGGCTACACCTTC.

The chain combines TRBV6-4 with TRBJ2-1; D ambiguous. The CDR3 is made up of 13 amino acids. V was clipped by 3 bases and J by 9 bases, with 12 bases between them. Germline CDR1 and CDR2: MRHNA and SNTAGT. The CDR3 bases are TGTGCCAGCAGTGAATACTCCGGTGTTGAGCAGTTCTTC. Translating it yields CASSEYSGVEQFF.

The V call is TRBV6-5, the J call TRBJ1-4, with TRBD1 as a possible D gene (6 bases). This CDR3 spans 14 amino acids. Between the trimmed V and J ends, which lost 6 bases and 3 bases, there was a span of 11 bases. Germline V gives CDR1 MNHEY, CDR2 SVGAGI. The CDR3 bases are TGTGCCAGCAGATTACAGGGTGCTAATGAAAAACTGTTTTTT. Translated: CASRLQGANEKLFF.

This chain joins TRBV6-5 and TRBJ1-2, with 8 nucleotides matching TRBD1. The CDR3 runs to 14 residues. V gave up 7 bases and J gave up 1 base; unmatched junction bases: 5. Germline V gene data show CDR1 as MNHEY and CDR2 as SVGAGI. The CDR3 nucleotides are TGTGCCAGCACCAAGACAGGGGATAACTATGGCTACACCTTC. This gives the protein CASTKTGDNYGYTF.

This clone was observed a handful of times. The chain is built from TRBV7-3 and TRBJ2-7; 8 nucleotides line up with TRBD2. This CDR3 has 15 amino acids. Germline loops: CDR1 SGHTA, CDR2 FQGTGA. The V segment lost 5 bases and the J segment 6 bases; nucleotides outside the gene matches: 12. The CDR3 spells CASSPLSGLVSEQYF. In nucleotides, the CDR3 is TGTGCCAGCAGCCCGCTATCGGGACTAGTAAGCGAGCAGTACTTC.

The chain combines TRBV5-1 with TRBJ2-5, with D tentatively TRBD1 (5 bases). Trimming stripped 0 bases from V and 3 bases from J, with 12 bases between. The CDR3 is made up of 15 amino acids. CDR1 is SGHRS, CDR2 YFSETQ, per germline. The CDR3 loop is CASSLEGLIKETQYF. The CDR3 DNA reads as TGCGCCAGCAGCTTGGAGGGGCTGATAAAAGAGACCCAGTACTTC.

V gene TRBV5-1 combines with J gene TRBJ2-5; TRBD2 is a possible D gene (7 bases). CDR3 length: 16 amino acids. The ends were cut back, 3 bases at V and 1 base at J, with 16 bases in the middle. Germline CDR1 SGHRS, CDR2 YFSETQ. Written as DNA, the CDR3 is TGCGCCAGCAGCTCCCTGGGGGGAGGGGGCCAAGAGACCCAGTACTTC. This translates into CASSSLGGGGQETQYF.

V is TRBV19 and J is TRBJ2-5; no clear D gene. Trimming cost V 1 base and J 2 bases, with 5 bases left between them. CDR3 length equals 13 residues. CDR1 and CDR2 from the germline V gene are LNHDA and SQIVND (reference sequence). The CDR3 here is CASSIGHQETQYF. The CDR3 nucleotides read TGTGCCAGTAGTATAGGACATCAAGAGACCCAGTACTTC.

The chain links TRBV4-1 to TRBJ2-1; D is unresolved. There are 16 residues in the CDR3. The V and J ends lost 0 bases and 6 bases respectively, with 15 bases between them. In germline, CDR1 is MGHRA, CDR2 YSYEKL. CDR3 sequence: CASSQDRQTQTNEQFF. CDR3 DNA: TGCGCCAGCAGCCAAGATCGACAAACTCAAACCAATGAGCAGTTCTTC.

The chain is built from TRBV5-1 and TRBJ1-2, with TRBD1 identical over 8 bases. Germline V gene lookup returns CDR1 SGHRS and CDR2 YFSETQ. The CDR3 sequence is 14 residues long. Trimming removed 1 base from V and 5 bases from J; junction bases left unmatched: 4. As DNA, the CDR3 is TGCGCCAGCAGCTTGACCGACAGGGGTTATGGCTACACCTTC. It translates to CASSLTDRGYGYTF.

V is TRBV9 and J is TRBJ2-5; 9 positions match TRBD2. The CDR3 is made up of 15 amino acids. Unmatched junction bases numbered 6, after V lost 1 base and J lost 5 bases. CDR1 SGDLS and CDR2 YYNGEE come from the germline V gene. CDR3 coding DNA: TGTGCCAGCAGCGTAAACGCGGGAGGGTCTGAGACCCAGTACTTC. It translates to CASSVNAGGSETQYF.

The count of this clone is one. V and J are TRBV5-4 and TRBJ2-1; TRBD2 agrees at 12 bases. The germline gives CDR1 SGHNT, CDR2 YYREEE (reference sequence). This CDR3 spans 17 amino acids. V lost 0 bases and J lost 5; bases outside the gene matches: 6. CDR3 coding DNA: TGTGCCAGCAGCTTGGCTAAACTAGCGGGGGGACACAATGAGCAGTTCTTC. Its protein is CASSLAKLAGGHNEQFF.

As to this clone: The junction does not match germline at one end; this may be a read error. The rearrangement links TRBV28 to TRBJ2-7; 12 nucleotides line up with TRBD2. There are 16 residues in the CDR3. CDR1 and CDR2 (germline): MDHEN, SYDVKM. CDR3 sequence reads: CASSLWLAGGPSEQYF. The CDR3 region has the DNA TGTGCCAGCAGCTTATGGCTAGCGGGAGGGCCGAGTGAGCAGTACTTC. Combining the CDR3 with reference TRBV28 and TRBJ2-7 gives the whole variable domain DVKVTQSSRYLVKRTGEKVFLECVQDMDHENMFWYRQDPGLGLRLIYFSYDVKMKEKGDIPEGYSVSREKKERFSLILESASTNQTSMYLCASSLWLAGGPSEQYFGPGTRLTVT.

The chain is built from TRBV6-2 or TRBV6-3 and TRBJ1-2, with TRBD1 matching over 9 bases. The germline gives CDR1 MNHEY, CDR2 SVGEGT. V lost 0 bases to trimming and J lost 3 bases; unmatched junction nucleotides: 8. The CDR3 contains 17 residues. CDR3 sequence (DNA): TGTGCCAGCAGTTACTCGGGGACAGGGTATGAGGACTATGGCTACACCTTC. It specifies CASSYSGTGYEDYGYTF.

The chain employs TRBV7-3 and TRBJ2-7; D is perhaps TRBD2 (5 bases). The CDR3 sequence is 14 residues long. Germline CDR1 reads SGHTA; CDR2 reads FQGTGA. V was pared by 1 base and J by 2 bases, with 9 bases between. The CDR3, as DNA: TGTGCCAGCAGCTTAAGTTTCGGGGCCTACGAGCAGTACTTC. Protein: CASSLSFGAYEQYF.